This T cell receptor (beta chain) was profiled in a study of CD8 T cells in Susac syndrome. Reverse transcription of about 0.5 to 1 ug RNA was carried out with random hexamers. The CDR3 of TCR beta was amplified by immunoSEQ multiplex PCR across 54 Vbeta and 13 Jbeta. TCRdb used MiXCR to reprocess the immunoSEQ multiplex PCR reads, holding one entry per CDR3 protein. The sample has approximately 110,000 distinct CDR3 sequences, over 85% seen once; the top ten hold 0.085% to 0.09%. The study sequenced TCR beta in blood CD8+ and CD4+ T cells. Controls matched for age and sex were healthy donors. The TEMRA cells underwent FACS enrichment, while the CD8+ and CD4+ T cells underwent negative isolation. The germline V and J ends were trimmed by 2 bases and 0 bases, with 11 bases remaining between them. Germline V lookup: CDR1 LGHNA, CDR2 YSLEER. The length of the CDR3 is 15 residues.

The clonotype was recovered from a human donor in good health. Sequencing was performed on CD4+ T cells from PBMCs. The chain has TRBV4-3 and TRBJ2-7; no clear D gene. Here the CDR3 reads CASSQLPHSSYEQYF. In nucleotides, the CDR3 is TGCGCCAGCAGCCAACTGCCCCATTCCTCCTACGAGCAGTACTTC.